This T cell receptor (beta chain) was identified during a study of monozygotic twins with inflammatory bowel disease. Study-level findings and limits: Data gave no support to a single strong signal or clonotype associated with IBD.

Of note for this clonotype: The antigen remains undetermined.

Total RNA input per TCR library was approximately 3.5 ug. Template-switch reactions added UMIs with a 6-nucleotide sample barcode. TCRdb reprocessed the 5' RACE reads and stores each CDR3 protein as one record, lacking DNA. Its listing shows just over 300,000 distinct CDR3 sequences. The CDR3 totals 15 residues. CDR1 is LGHNA and CDR2 is YNFKEQ in the germline V gene. Without any T cell sorting, total RNA was isolated from whole blood. This clonotype was obtained from a human donor with ulcerative colitis or Crohn's disease, or a healthy co-twin of an affected twin (not recorded which). This chain links TRBV4-2 with TRBJ2-1; the D gene TCRdb calls, TRBD2, cannot be checked with no DNA. Input material: blood. The CDR3 is CASSQSGTQYNEQFF.